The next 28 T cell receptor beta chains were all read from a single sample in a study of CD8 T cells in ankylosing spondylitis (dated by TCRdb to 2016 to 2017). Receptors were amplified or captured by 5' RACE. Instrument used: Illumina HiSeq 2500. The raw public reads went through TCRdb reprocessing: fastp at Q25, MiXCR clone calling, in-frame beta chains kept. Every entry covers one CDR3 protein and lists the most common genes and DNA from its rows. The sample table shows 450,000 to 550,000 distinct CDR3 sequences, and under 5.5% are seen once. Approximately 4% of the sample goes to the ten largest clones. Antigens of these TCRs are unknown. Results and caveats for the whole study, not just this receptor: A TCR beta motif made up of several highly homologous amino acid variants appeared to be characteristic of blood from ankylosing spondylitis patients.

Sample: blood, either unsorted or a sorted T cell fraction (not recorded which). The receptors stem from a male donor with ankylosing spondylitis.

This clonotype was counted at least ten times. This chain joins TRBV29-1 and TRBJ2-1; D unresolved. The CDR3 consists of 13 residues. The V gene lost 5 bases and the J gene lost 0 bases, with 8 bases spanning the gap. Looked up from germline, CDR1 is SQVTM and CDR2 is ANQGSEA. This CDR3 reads CSVSGFSYNEQFF. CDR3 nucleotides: TGCAGCGTTTCGGGTTTCTCCTACAATGAGCAGTTCTTC.

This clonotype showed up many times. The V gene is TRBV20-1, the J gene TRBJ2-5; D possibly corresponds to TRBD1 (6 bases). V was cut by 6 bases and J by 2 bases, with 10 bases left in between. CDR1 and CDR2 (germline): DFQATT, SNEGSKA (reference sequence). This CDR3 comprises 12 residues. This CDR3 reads CSAADSQETQYF. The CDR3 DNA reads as TGCAGTGCCGCGGACAGTCAAGAGACCCAGTACTTC.

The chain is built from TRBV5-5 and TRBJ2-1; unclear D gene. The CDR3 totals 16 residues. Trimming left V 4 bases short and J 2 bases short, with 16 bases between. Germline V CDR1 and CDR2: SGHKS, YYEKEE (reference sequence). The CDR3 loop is CASSRVQQITYNEQFF. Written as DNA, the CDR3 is TGTGCCAGCAGCCGCGTACAGCAGATAACCTACAATGAGCAGTTCTTC.

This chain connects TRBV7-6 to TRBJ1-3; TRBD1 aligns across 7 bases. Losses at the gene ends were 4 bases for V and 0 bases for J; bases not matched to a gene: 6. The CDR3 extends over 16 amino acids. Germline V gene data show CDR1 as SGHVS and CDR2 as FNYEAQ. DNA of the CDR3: TGTGCCAGCAGCTCTGGACAGGCTGGCTCTGGAAACACCATATATTTT. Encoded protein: CASSSGQAGSGNTIYF. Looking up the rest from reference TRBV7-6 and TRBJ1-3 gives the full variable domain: GAGVSQSPRYKVTKRGQDVALRCDPISGHVSLYWYRQALGQGPEFLTYFNYEAQQDKSGLPNDRFSAERPEGSISTLTIQRTEQRDSAMYRCASSSGQAGSGNTIYFGEGSWLTVV.

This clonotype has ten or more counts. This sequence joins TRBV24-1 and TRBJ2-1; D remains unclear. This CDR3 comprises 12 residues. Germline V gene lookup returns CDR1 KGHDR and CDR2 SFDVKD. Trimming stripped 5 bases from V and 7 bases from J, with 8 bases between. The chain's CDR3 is CATSAWYNEQFF. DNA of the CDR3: TGTGCCACCAGTGCTTGGTATAATGAGCAGTTCTTC.

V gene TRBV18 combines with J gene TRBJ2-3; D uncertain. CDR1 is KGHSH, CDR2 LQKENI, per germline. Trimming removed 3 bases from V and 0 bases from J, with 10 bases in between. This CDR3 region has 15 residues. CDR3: CASSPGRQSTDTQYF. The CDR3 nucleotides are TGTGCCAGCTCACCGGGCAGGCAAAGCACAGATACGCAGTATTTT. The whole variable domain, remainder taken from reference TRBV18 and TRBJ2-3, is NAGVMQNPRHLVRRRGQEARLRCSPMKGHSHVYWYRQLPEEGLKFMVYLQKENIIDESGMPKERFSAEFPKEGPSILRIQQVVRGDSAAYFCASSPGRQSTDTQYFGPGTRLTVL.

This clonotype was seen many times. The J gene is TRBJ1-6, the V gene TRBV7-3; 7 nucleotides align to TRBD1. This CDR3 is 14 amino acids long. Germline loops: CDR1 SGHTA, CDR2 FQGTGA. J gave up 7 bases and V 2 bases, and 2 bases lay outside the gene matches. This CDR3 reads CASSLQQGNSPLHF. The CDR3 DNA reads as TGTGCCAGCAGCTTACAACAGGGGAATTCACCCCTCCACTTT.

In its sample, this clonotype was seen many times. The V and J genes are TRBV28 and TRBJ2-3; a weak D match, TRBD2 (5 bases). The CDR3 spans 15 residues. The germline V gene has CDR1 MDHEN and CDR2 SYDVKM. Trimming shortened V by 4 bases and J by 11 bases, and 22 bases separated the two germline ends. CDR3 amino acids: CASSSPPKVGVRQYF. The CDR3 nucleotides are TGTGCCAGCAGTTCCCCCCCAAAGGTGGGAGTTCGGCAGTATTTT.

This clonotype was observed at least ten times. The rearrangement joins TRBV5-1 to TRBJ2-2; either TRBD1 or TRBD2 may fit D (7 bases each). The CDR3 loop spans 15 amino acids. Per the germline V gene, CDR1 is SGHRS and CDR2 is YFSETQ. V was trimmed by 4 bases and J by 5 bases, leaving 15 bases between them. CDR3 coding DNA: TGCGCCAGCAGCAACCGACAGGGAGGGACCGGGGAGCTGTTTTTT. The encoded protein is CASSNRQGGTGELFF.

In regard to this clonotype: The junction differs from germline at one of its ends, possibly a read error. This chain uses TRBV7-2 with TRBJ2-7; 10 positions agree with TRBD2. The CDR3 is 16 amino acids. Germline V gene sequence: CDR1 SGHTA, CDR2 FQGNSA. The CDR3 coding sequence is TGTGTCAGCACCTACATTAGCGGGAGGATTATCTACGAGCAGTACTTC. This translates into CVSTYISGRIIYEQYF.

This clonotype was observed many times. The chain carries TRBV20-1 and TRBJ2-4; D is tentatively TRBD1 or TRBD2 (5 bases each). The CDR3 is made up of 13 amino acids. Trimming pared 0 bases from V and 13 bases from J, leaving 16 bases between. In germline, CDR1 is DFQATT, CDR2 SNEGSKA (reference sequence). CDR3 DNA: TGCAGTGCTAGAGAGTTTGTGAGGGACCACCAGTACTTC. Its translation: CSAREFVRDHQYF.

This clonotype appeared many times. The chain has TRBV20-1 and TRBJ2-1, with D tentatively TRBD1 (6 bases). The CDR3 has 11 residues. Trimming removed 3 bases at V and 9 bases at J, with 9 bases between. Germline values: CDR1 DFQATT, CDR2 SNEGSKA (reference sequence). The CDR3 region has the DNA TGCAGTGCTAGGCTCAGGGGTGAGCAGTTCTTC. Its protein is CSARLRGEQFF.

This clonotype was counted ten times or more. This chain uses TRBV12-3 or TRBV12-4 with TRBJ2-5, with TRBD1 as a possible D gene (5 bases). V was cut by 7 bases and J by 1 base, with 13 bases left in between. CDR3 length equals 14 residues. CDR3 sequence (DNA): TGTGCCAGCACCAAGGACACCTTCCAAGAGACCCAGTACTTC. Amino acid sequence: CASTKDTFQETQYF.

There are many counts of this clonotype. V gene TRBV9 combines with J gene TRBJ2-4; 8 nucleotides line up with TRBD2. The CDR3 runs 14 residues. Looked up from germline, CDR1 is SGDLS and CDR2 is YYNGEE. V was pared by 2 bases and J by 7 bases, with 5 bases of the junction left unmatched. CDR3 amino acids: CASSVSGRDNIQYF. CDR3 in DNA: TGTGCCAGCAGCGTTTCCGGGAGGGATAACATTCAGTACTTC.

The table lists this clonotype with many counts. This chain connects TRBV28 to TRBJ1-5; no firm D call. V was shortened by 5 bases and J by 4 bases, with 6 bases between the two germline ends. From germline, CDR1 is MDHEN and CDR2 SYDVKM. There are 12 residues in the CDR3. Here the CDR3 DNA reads TGTGCCAGCAGTCCACCTAATCAGCCCCAGCATTTT. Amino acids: CASSPPNQPQHF.

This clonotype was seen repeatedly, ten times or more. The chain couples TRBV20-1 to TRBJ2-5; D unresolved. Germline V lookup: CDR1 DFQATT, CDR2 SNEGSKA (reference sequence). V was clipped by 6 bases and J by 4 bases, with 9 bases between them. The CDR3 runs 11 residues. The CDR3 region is CSAVVRETQYF. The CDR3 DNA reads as TGCAGTGCCGTGGTCCGAGAGACCCAGTACTTC.

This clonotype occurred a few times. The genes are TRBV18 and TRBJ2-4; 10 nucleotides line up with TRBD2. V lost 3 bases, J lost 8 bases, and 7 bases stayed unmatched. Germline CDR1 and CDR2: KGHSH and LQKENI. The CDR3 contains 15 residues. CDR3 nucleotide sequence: TGTGCCAGCTCACCCTCGGAACTAGCGGGATACATTCAGTACTTC. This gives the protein CASSPSELAGYIQYF.

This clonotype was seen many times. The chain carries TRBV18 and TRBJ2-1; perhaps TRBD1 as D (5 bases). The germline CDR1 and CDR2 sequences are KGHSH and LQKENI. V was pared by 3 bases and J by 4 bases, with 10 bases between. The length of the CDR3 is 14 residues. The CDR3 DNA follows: TGTGCCAGCTCACCTTCCCAGGGATACAATGAGCAGTTCTTC. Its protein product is CASSPSQGYNEQFF.

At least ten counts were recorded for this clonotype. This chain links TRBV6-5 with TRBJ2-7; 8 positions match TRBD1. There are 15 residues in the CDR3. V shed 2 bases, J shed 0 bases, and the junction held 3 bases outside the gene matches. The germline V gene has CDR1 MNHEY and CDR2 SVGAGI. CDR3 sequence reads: CASSYGQGSSYEQYF. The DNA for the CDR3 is TGTGCCAGCAGTTACGGACAGGGATCCTCCTACGAGCAGTACTTC.

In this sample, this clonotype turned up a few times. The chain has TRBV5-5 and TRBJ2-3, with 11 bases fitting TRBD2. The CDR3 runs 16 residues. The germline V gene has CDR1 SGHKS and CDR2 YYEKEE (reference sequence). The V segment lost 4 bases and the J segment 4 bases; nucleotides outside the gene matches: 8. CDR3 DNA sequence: TGTGCCAGCAGCCGGAGACTAGCGGGGAGCCCAGATACGCAGTATTTT. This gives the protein CASSRRLAGSPDTQYF. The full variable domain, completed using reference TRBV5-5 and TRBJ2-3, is DAGVTQSPTHLIKTRGQQVTLRCSPISGHKSVSWYQQVLGQGPQFIFQYYEKEERGRGNFPDRFSARQFPNYSSELNVNALLLGDSALYLCASSRRLAGSPDTQYFGPGTRLTVL.

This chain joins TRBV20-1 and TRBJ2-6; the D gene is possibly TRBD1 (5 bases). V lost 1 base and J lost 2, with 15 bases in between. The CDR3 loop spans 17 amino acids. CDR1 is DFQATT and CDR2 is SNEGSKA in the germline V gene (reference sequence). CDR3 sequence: CSARGFLRGTGANVLTF. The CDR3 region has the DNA TGCAGTGCTAGAGGATTTTTAAGGGGAACTGGGGCCAACGTCCTGACTTTC.

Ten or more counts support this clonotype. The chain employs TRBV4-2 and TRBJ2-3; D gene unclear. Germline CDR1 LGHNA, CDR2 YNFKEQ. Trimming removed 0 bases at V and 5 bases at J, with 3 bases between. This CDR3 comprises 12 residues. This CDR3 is CASSQERDTQYF. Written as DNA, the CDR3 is TGTGCCAGCAGCCAAGAAAGAGATACGCAGTATTTT.

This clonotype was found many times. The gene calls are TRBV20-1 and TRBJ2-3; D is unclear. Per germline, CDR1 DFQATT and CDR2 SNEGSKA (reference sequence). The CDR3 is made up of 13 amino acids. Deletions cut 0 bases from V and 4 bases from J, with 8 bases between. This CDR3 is CSARDPHPDTQYF. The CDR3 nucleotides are TGCAGTGCTAGAGACCCTCACCCAGATACGCAGTATTTT.

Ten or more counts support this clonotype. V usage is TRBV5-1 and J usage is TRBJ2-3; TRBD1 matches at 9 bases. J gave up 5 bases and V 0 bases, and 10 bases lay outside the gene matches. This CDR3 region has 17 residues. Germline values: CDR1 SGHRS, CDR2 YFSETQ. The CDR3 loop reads CASSLALGTGRGDTQYF. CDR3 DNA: TGCGCCAGCAGCTTGGCCTTAGGGACAGGGAGAGGAGATACGCAGTATTTT.

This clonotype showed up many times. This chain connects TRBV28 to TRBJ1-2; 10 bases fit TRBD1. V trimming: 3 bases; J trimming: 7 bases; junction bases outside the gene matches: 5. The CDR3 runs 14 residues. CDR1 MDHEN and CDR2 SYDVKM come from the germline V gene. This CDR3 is CASSLRQGAFGYTF. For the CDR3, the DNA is TGTGCCAGCAGTTTGAGACAGGGGGCTTTTGGCTACACCTTC.

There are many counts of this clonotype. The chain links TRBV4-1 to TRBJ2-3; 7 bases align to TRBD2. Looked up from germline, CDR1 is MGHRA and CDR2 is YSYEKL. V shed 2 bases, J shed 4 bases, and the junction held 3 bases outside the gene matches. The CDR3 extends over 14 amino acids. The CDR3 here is CASSQREGPDTQYF. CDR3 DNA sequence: TGCGCCAGCAGCCAAAGGGAGGGGCCAGATACGCAGTATTTT.

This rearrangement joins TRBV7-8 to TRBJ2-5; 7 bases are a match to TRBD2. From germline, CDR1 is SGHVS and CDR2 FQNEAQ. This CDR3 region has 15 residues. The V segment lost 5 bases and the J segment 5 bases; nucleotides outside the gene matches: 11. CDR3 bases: TGTGCCAGCAGCCCCTGGGCAGGGCGGGGGGAGACCCAGTACTTC. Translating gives CASSPWAGRGETQYF.

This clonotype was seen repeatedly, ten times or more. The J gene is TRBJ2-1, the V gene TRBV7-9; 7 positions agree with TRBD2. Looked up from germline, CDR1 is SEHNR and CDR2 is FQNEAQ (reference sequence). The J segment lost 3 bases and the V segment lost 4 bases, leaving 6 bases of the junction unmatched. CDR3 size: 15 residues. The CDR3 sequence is CASSSPGTIYNEQFF. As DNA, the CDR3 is TGTGCCAGCAGCTCCCCCGGGACTATCTACAATGAGCAGTTCTTC.